The clone carrying this T cell receptor (beta chain) was picked up a small number of times. What it binds is unknown. These data belong to a study of beta chain features in type 1 diabetes. Study results and limitations: A pattern of fewer insertions and more deletions at VDJ junctions was seen in type 1 diabetes patients. TCRB CDR3 length was moderately but significantly reduced in all four CD4+ subsets of Type 1 diabetes patients. It was possible that PCR favored shorter templates, equally so in patients and controls.

Expressed TCRB transcripts were sequenced after all isolated RNA was converted to cDNA. The table came from immunoSEQ multiplex PCR; TCRdb's copy has only in-frame clones and leaves some out. The sample lists 300,000 to 400,000 clones, around an eighth occurring once. One heparinised draw of blood, averaging around 120 mL, came from each donor. There are 17 residues in the CDR3. V shed 1 base and J 0 bases; nucleotides not matched to a gene: 9. Germline V gene lookup returns CDR1 SGHVS and CDR2 FQNEAQ. This sequence joins TRBV7-8 and TRBJ2-7, with 7 bases fitting TRBD2. This sequence was found in a woman aged 18-35 years with type 1 diabetes. The specimen was naive CD4+ T cells from blood. Here the CDR3 DNA reads TGTGCCAGCAGCTTAGGACCTCTAGCGGTCTACTCCTACGAGCAGTACTTC. Encoded protein: CASSLGPLAVYSYEQYF.